This is a list of T cell receptor beta chains from one sample in a study of blood T cell repertoires in COVID-19. Here immunoSEQ multiplex PCR was the method, and the copy in TCRdb shows in-frame clones only, minus some. Counted here are 380,000 or so clones, more than 65% occurring once; the ten biggest clones make up around 1%. Sequencing used peripheral blood. Source of these receptors: a human donor with acute or convalescent COVID-19. The donor label of this sample is uncertain. The CDR3 runs from the conserved cysteine through the conserved F or W. Fields, in order: D gene, V gene, clone size, J gene, CDR3 protein, CDR3 DNA. The D gene is left open where the match is weak. Clone size is stated in some rows and not others, as once, few, many or a class when expanded.

>TRBD2|TRBV30|.|TRBJ2-1
CALGPAGRWNEQFF
TGTGCCTTGGGACCGGCCGGGAGGTGGAATGAGCAGTTCTTC
>TRBD1|TRBV24-1|.|TRBJ2-1
CATSGQDRGYNEQFF
TGTGCCACCAGTGGTCAGGACAGGGGGTACAATGAGCAGTTCTTC
>.|TRBV28|.|TRBJ2-3
CASTGGLDTQYF
TGTGCCAGCACGGGCGGACTCGATACGCAGTATTTT
>TRBD1|TRBV5-6|.|TRBJ1-2
CASSRQGKTGYTF
TGTGCCAGCAGCCGACAGGGGAAGACTGGCTACACCTTC
>TRBD1|TRBV25-1|.|TRBJ1-1
CASSEAGQRNTEAFF
TGTGCCAGCAGTGAAGCGGGACAGAGAAACACTGAAGCTTTCTTT
>TRBD1|TRBV5-1|.|TRBJ1-1
CASSLGQGYTEAFF
TGCGCCAGCAGCCTGGGACAGGGATACACTGAAGCTTTCTTT
>.|TRBV14|.|TRBJ2-7
CASSLTPLEQYF
TGTGCCAGCAGCCTAACTCCTCTTGAGCAGTACTTC
>.|TRBV4-1|.|TRBJ1-4
CASSHPPLATNEKLFF
TGCGCCAGCAGCCATCCCCCCCTTGCAACTAATGAAAAACTGTTTTTT
>.|TRBV5-4|.|TRBJ1-1
CASSLWSRRGEAFF
TGTGCCAGCAGCTTATGGTCGAGGAGGGGTGAAGCTTTCTTT
>.|TRBV5-1|.|TRBJ1-3
CASSLGQGPHPIYF
TGCGCCAGCAGCTTGGGGCAGGGCCCTCACCCCATATATTTT
>.|TRBV18|.|TRBJ1-3
CASSPPRVSGNTIYF
TGTGCCAGCTCACCACCGAGGGTCTCTGGAAACACCATATATTTT
>.|TRBV13|.|TRBJ1-6
CASRHGGPYNSPLHF
TGTGCCAGCAGACACGGGGGGCCCTATAATTCACCCCTCCACTTT
>.|TRBV6-5|few|TRBJ2-1
CASNRLEGHNEQFF
TGTGCCAGCAACAGACTAGAGGGGCACAATGAGCAGTTCTTC
>.|TRBV5-1|few|TRBJ2-2
CASSSGQNTGELFF
TGCGCCAGCAGCTCGGGACAGAACACCGGGGAGCTGTTTTTT
>TRBD1|TRBV19|.|TRBJ2-1
CASRSRGPGNEQFF
TGTGCCAGTAGGTCAAGGGGGCCGGGTAATGAGCAGTTCTTC
>.|TRBV18|.|TRBJ2-7
CASSPSNSYEQYF
TGTGCCAGCTCACCCAGTAACTCCTACGAGCAGTACTTC
>TRBD1|TRBV7-9|.|TRBJ2-7
CASRTGLHEQYF
TGTGCCAGCAGGACAGGGCTACACGAGCAGTACTTC
>TRBD1|TRBV2|.|TRBJ2-1
CATLPGQGAYEQFF
TGTGCCACCCTCCCGGGACAGGGGGCCTATGAGCAGTTCTTC
>.|TRBV21-1|.|TRBJ1-1
CASSKVMNTEAFF
TGTGCCAGCAGCAAAGTTATGAACACTGAAGCTTTCTTT
>.|TRBV5-5|.|TRBJ2-7
CASSSGFSRGTASYEQYF
TGTGCCAGCAGCTCCGGTTTCTCGCGGGGTACCGCCTCCTACGAGCAGTACTTC
>.|TRBV19|.|TRBJ1-6
CASSAGLNNSPLHF
TGTGCCAGTAGTGCGGGACTGAATAATTCACCCCTCCACTTT
>.|TRBV5-1|.|TRBJ1-3
CASSLGSQGIGNTIYF
TGCGCCAGCAGCTTGGGCTCGCAGGGTATAGGAAACACCATATATTTT
>.|TRBV2|.|TRBJ1-1
CASSERTEAFF
TGTGCCAGCAGTGAACGGACTGAAGCTTTCTTT